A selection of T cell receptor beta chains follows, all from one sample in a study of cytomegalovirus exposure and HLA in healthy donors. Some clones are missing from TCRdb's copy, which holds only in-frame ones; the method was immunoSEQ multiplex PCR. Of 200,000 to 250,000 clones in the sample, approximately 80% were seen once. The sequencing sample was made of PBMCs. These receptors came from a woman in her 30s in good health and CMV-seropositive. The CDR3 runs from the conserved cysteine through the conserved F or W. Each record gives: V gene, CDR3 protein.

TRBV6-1 CASSEDRGRARDYGYTF
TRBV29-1 CSVVERREGRLEQYF
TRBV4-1 CASSHGTGSYNEQFF
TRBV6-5 CANNRDRETEAFF
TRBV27 CASSYGVTQYF
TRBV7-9 CASSPTGTNTEAFF
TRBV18 CASSLWVSGNQPQHF
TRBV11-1 CASSLRTSGSREQFF
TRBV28 CASTETGTNTEAFF
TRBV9 CASSVGVGGSGSYEQYF
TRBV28 CASATDYEQYF
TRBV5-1 CASSRGQGADTQYF
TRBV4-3 CASSRQRETSYEQYF
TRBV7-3 CASSLYLEETQYF
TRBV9 CASSVVVGGEGEQFF
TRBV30 CAWNRGAIEAFF
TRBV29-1 CSVGIRGTSGSPNEQFF
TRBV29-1 CSASPGGRHNEQFF
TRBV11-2 CASSLDMSGANVLTF
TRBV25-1 CASSDWAGGRNTEAFF
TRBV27 CASSSDRDPLFGETQYF
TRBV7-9 CASGPPGPYEQYF
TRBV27 CASSSAGGRANTEAFF
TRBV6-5 CASREQGTDTQYF
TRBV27 CAASRWMNTEAFF
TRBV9 CASSVGGEMNTEAFF
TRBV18 CASSPQAGHEQYF
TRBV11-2 CASSLDGGRRFDEQFF
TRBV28 CASTKQTLSEQYF
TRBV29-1 CSAMRDSGQGYTF
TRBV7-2 CASSFVAGDAGELFF
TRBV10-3 CAILNGLADSDTQYF
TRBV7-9 CASSSPTKATEAFF
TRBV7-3 CASSFPNSGPDTQYF
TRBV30 CAWIFQGNTEAFF
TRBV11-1 CASSAQENTGELFF
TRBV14 CASSQGGRYTGELFF
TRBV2 CASSIRSPNYGYTF